Below, 26 T cell receptor beta chains from the same sample are listed, as sequenced in a study of cytomegalovirus exposure and HLA in healthy donors. Vbeta (60) and Jbeta (13) primers were used in the PCR. The assay was immunoSEQ multiplex PCR, and TCRdb's table has in-frame clones only and misses some. The table includes about 160,000 clones, around 84% detected once. The sample taken for sequencing was PBMCs. All receptors come from a middle-aged woman in good health and CMV-seronegative.

J is TRBJ2-2 and V is TRBV2; 7 bases align to TRBD1. The germline gives CDR1 SNHLY, CDR2 FYNNEI. The CDR3 is made up of 13 amino acids. V shed 7 bases and J 5 bases; nucleotides not matched to a gene: 4. In nucleotides, the CDR3 is TGTGCCAGCACCCGACAGGGAACCGGGGAGCTGTTTTTT. This encodes CASTRQGTGELFF.

This chain links TRBV29-1 with TRBJ2-2; 8 nucleotides match TRBD1. V lost 4 bases, J lost 4 bases, and 8 bases stayed unmatched. The CDR3 sequence is 15 residues long. Germline V lookup: CDR1 SQVTM, CDR2 ANQGSEA. CDR3 nucleotides: TGCAGCGTTGCCTCCTGGACAGGGATCACCGGGGAGCTGTTTTTT. This gives the protein CSVASWTGITGELFF.

The chain is built from TRBV5-4 and TRBJ2-5, with a possible D match to TRBD1 (7 bases). The CDR3 length is 17 residues. From germline, CDR1 is SGHNT and CDR2 YYREEE (reference sequence). Trimming stripped 2 bases from V and 2 bases from J, with 19 bases between. For the CDR3, the DNA is TGTGCCAGCAGCTTTGGCCGGAGGGGGCGGGCTCAAGAGACCCAGTACTTC. This codes for CASSFGRRGRAQETQYF.

V is TRBV7-2 and J is TRBJ1-1; a possible D gene is TRBD1 (5 bases). The CDR3 extends over 12 amino acids. CDR1 is SGHTA and CDR2 is FQGNSA in the germline V gene. V shed 7 bases and J shed 10 bases, with 16 bases lying between them. CDR3 sequence reads: CASTRREARAFF. Here the CDR3 DNA reads TGTGCCAGCACTCGCAGGGAGGCTCGAGCTTTCTTT.

The V and J genes are TRBV6-5 and TRBJ1-2, with D perhaps TRBD1 (5 bases). The ends were cut back, 0 bases at V and 4 bases at J, with 15 bases in the middle. The CDR3 is made up of 16 amino acids. Per the germline V gene, CDR1 is MNHEY and CDR2 is SVGAGI. The CDR3 DNA reads as TGTGCCAGCAGTTACTCCCGACTGGGGGGGTCCTATGGCTACACCTTC. This encodes CASSYSRLGGSYGYTF.

This clone turned up a few times. The rearrangement links TRBV18 to TRBJ1-2, with D unclear. CDR1 is KGHSH, CDR2 LQKENI, per germline. The V end lost 0 bases, the J end lost 8 bases, and 10 bases lay between the germline ends. CDR3 length equals 13 residues. The CDR3: CASSPPAGNGYTF. As DNA, the CDR3 is TGTGCCAGCTCACCACCCGCGGGTAACGGCTACACCTTC.

The chain carries TRBV11-2 and TRBJ2-6, with TRBD1 as a possible D gene (6 bases). The CDR3 has 18 amino acids. V lost 4 bases to trimming and J lost 0 bases, with 16 bases between them. From germline, CDR1 is SGHAT and CDR2 FQNNGV. DNA for the CDR3: TGTGCCAGCAGCTCCCTGGGGACACTGAGCTCTGGGGCCAACGTCCTGACTTTC. Encoded protein: CASSSLGTLSSGANVLTF.

A single count supports this clone. The chain uses TRBV9 and TRBJ1-2; D uncertain. The V and J ends lost 7 bases and 7 bases respectively, with 14 bases between them. This CDR3 has 12 amino acids. CDR1 and CDR2 (germline): SGDLS, YYNGEE. The CDR3 reads CASSREYGGYTF. The CDR3 DNA sequence: TGTGCCAGCTCAAGGGAGTACGGTGGCTACACCTTC.

V and J are TRBV7-8 and TRBJ2-1; TRBD1 matches at 8 bases. Germline lookup yields CDR1 SGHVS and CDR2 FQNEAQ. The V gene end was trimmed by 4 bases and the J gene end by 6 bases; junction bases not matched to a gene: 8. This CDR3 is 15 amino acids long. The CDR3, as DNA: TGTGCCAGCAGCTATGGACAGGGTTTAGGCAATGAGCAGTTCTTC. It is translated as CASSYGQGLGNEQFF.

This clone has only a few counts. J is TRBJ1-5 and V is TRBV10-3, with D uncertain. The CDR3 loop spans 15 amino acids. CDR1 is ENHRY, CDR2 SYGVKD, per germline. Deletions cut 2 bases from V and 0 bases from J, with 8 bases between. The CDR3 sequence: CAISEQVNSNQPQHF. The DNA for the CDR3 is TGTGCCATCAGTGAGCAGGTTAATAGCAATCAGCCCCAGCATTTT.

J is TRBJ2-7 and V is TRBV27, with D uncertain. Trimming cost V 2 bases and J 0 bases, with 17 bases left between them. Germline CDR1 reads MNHEY; CDR2 reads SMNVEV (reference sequence). The CDR3 is 17 residues long. The DNA for the CDR3 is TGTGCCAGCAGTTTACCCGCCCTCTTCGGGTCCTCCTACGAGCAGTACTTC. It encodes CASSLPALFGSSYEQYF.

The chain recombines TRBV5-5 with TRBJ2-1, with 10 bases identical to TRBD1. V shed 5 bases and J 6 bases; nucleotides not matched to a gene: 8. The CDR3 covers 15 residues. Per germline, CDR1 SGHKS and CDR2 YYEKEE (reference sequence). For the CDR3, the DNA is TGTGCCAGCAGTCATGCCGGGACAGGGGCCAATGAGCAGTTCTTC. Residues: CASSHAGTGANEQFF.

Concerning this clone itself: Other DNA variants within this sample encode the same CDR3. The genes are TRBV11-2 and TRBJ1-1; no reliable D call. This CDR3 is built from 13 residues. Trimming stripped 1 base from V and 1 base from J, with 4 bases between. In germline, CDR1 is SGHAT, CDR2 FQNNGV. The CDR3 DNA reads TGTGCCAGCAGCTTAGCGTCGAACACTGAAGCTTTCTTT. It yields the protein CASSLASNTEAFF.

The chain has TRBV6-4 and TRBJ1-6; no clear D. CDR3 length equals 15 residues. V lost 3 bases to trimming and J lost 8 bases, with 14 bases between them. Germline V gene sequence: CDR1 MRHNA, CDR2 SNTAGT. Here the CDR3 reads CASSEVRRTDSPLHF. The CDR3 region has the DNA TGTGCCAGCAGTGAAGTCCGGCGGACTGATTCACCCCTCCACTTT.

The V gene is TRBV5-1, the J gene TRBJ1-2; weak D call: TRBD1 (6 bases). CDR1 is SGHRS and CDR2 is YFSETQ in the germline V gene. V was cut by 4 bases and J by 4 bases, with 17 bases left in between. The CDR3 consists of 15 residues. CDR3 in amino acids: CASSLSGVSTYGYTF. The DNA for the CDR3 is TGCGCCAGCAGCCTTTCAGGGGTCTCTACCTATGGCTACACCTTC.

The chain couples TRBV29-1 to TRBJ2-5; TRBD2 matches at 13 bases. Germline CDR1 SQVTM, CDR2 ANQGSEA. J lost 6 bases, V lost 6 bases, and 4 bases had no gene match. The CDR3 runs 13 residues. CDR3 region: CSVLAGGPKTQYF. In nucleotides, the CDR3 is TGCAGCGTACTAGCGGGGGGGCCGAAGACCCAGTACTTC.

The rearrangement joins TRBV5-4 to TRBJ2-2, with 11 bases that match TRBD2. The germline V gene has CDR1 SGHNT and CDR2 YYREEE (reference sequence). The CDR3 extends over 16 amino acids. J lost 2 bases, V lost 5 bases, and 5 bases had no gene match. The CDR3 here is CASRPGTSGNTGELFF. In DNA, the CDR3 is TGTGCCAGCAGACCGGGGACTAGCGGCAACACCGGGGAGCTGTTTTTT.

The rearrangement uses TRBV9 and TRBJ2-7; D remains ambiguous. Trimming cost V 1 base and J 4 bases, with 6 bases left between them. The germline CDR1 and CDR2 sequences are SGDLS and YYNGEE. This CDR3 spans 12 amino acids. The CDR3 is CASSVSFYEQYF. For the CDR3, the DNA is TGTGCCAGCAGCGTATCCTTTTACGAGCAGTACTTC.

This clone was found a few times. This sample includes further DNA sequences coding for the same CDR3. The chain links TRBV28 to TRBJ1-2; 9 positions agree with TRBD1. This CDR3 is 13 amino acids long. The V segment lost 5 bases and the J segment 5 bases; nucleotides outside the gene matches: 3. Germline-derived CDR1 and CDR2 are MDHEN and SYDVKM. For the CDR3, the DNA is TGTGCCAGCAGTCTGGGACAGGGTTATGGCTACACCTTC. Protein: CASSLGQGYGYTF.

In DNA, the CDR3 is TGTGCCAGCAGTCATTTGGAGGGGGCCGGCCATGGCTACACCTTC. Its translation: CASSHLEGAGHGYTF. The chain joins TRBV6-5 to TRBJ1-2, with 7 nucleotides matching TRBD1. The CDR3 spans 15 residues. Trimming removed 5 bases from V and 6 bases from J; junction bases left unmatched: 12. Germline assignment: CDR1 MNHEY and CDR2 SVGAGI.

The V and J genes are TRBV28 and TRBJ1-2, with a possible D match to TRBD1 (5 bases). The CDR3 is made up of 13 amino acids. Germline CDR1 is MDHEN and CDR2 is SYDVKM. V was clipped by 10 bases and J by 8 bases, with 20 bases between them. The CDR3 here is CATLLGQGEGYTF. Here the CDR3 DNA reads TGTGCCACCCTCCTCGGGCAGGGTGAAGGCTACACCTTC.

The V and J genes are TRBV5-1 and TRBJ2-3; weak D call: TRBD2 (6 bases). Trimming shortened V by 2 bases and J by 1 base, and 11 bases separated the two germline ends. The V gene's germline CDR1 is SGHRS and CDR2 YFSETQ. This CDR3 is 15 amino acids long. This CDR3 reads CASSFSGVGTDTQYF. The CDR3 bases are TGCGCCAGCAGCTTCTCGGGAGTGGGCACAGATACGCAGTATTTT.

The chain has TRBV7-3 and TRBJ2-1; D may be TRBD2 (6 bases). Trimming took 5 bases from V and 10 from J, leaving 15 bases between them. From germline, CDR1 is SGHTA and CDR2 FQGTGA. The CDR3 is made up of 13 amino acids. This CDR3 is CASSLGGPLEQFF. DNA of the CDR3: TGTGCCAGCAGCCTGGGGGGACCCCTAGAGCAGTTCTTC.

The CDR3 protein is CASKLFITEAFF. In DNA form, the CDR3 reads TGTGCCAGCAAACTATTTATCACTGAAGCTTTCTTT. The V and J genes are TRBV6-1 and TRBJ1-1, with unresolved D. The CDR3 contains 12 residues. CDR1 is MNHNS, CDR2 SASEGT, per germline. Trimming took off 7 bases at V and 4 bases at J, with 10 bases between the two ends.

Here the CDR3 DNA reads TGTGCCAGCAGAAAAACACTGGCGGTGGGAAACACCATATATTTT. Translated, it gives CASRKTLAVGNTIYF. The rearrangement uses TRBV28 and TRBJ1-3; no definite D call. V was clipped by 6 bases and J by 4 bases, with 16 bases between them. The CDR3 contains 15 residues. Germline V gene sequence: CDR1 MDHEN, CDR2 SYDVKM.

This clone was seen a few times. The J gene is TRBJ1-1, the V gene TRBV6-1, with D uncertain. Trimming shortened V by 5 bases and J by 1 base, and 11 bases separated the two germline ends. This CDR3 region has 14 residues. Germline loops: CDR1 MNHNS, CDR2 SASEGT. CDR3 nucleotides: TGTGCCAGCAGTAACGTACCAGGGAACACTGAAGCTTTCTTT. This gives the protein CASSNVPGNTEAFF.